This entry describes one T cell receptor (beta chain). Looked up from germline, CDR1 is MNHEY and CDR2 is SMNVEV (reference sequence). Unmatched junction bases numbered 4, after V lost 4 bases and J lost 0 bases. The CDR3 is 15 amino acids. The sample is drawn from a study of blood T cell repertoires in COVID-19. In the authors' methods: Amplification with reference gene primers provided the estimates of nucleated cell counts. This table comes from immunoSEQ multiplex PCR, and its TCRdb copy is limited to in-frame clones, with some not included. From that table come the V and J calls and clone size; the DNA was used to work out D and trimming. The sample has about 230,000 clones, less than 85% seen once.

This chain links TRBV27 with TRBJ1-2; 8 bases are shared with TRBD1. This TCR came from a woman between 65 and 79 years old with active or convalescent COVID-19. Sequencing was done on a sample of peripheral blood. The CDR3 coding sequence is TGTGCCAGCAGTTCCACAGGGGGAGCTAACTATGGCTACACCTTC. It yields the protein CASSSTGGANYGYTF.